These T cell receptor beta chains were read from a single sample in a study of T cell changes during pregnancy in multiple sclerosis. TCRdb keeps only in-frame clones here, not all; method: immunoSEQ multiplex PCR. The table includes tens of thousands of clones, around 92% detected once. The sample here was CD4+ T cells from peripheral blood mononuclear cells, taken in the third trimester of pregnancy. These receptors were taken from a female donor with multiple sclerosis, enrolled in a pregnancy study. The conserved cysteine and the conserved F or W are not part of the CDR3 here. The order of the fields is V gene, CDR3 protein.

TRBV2	ASSDGAGLREF
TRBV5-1	ASSAGQGARGYT
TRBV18	AGTGSNTEAF
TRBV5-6	ASSFWTGTDTQY
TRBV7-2	ASSWTGSNQPQH
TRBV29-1	SVDRGDGYT
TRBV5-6	ASSLRLEAGGTDTQY
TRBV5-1	ASSLVPGIYEQY
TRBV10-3	AISETLGEALGKLF
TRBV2	ASRGTGVLSNQPQH
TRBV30	AWSRGLAGGDEQF
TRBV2	AGREDGAGELF
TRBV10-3	AISAIDSADTQY
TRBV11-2	ASSYADRNQPQH
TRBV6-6	ASSSGTGPHEQY
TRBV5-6	ASSLKDSIYNEQF
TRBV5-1	ASSPRHGPYEQY
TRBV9	ASSVAADSGSTDTQY
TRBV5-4	ASSLYYDGYNEQF
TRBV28	ASRGRTTRHEQY
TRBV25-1	ASSQRGLAGGKSGELF
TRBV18	ASSPGQGEREQY